This TCR beta chain was recovered during a study of cytomegalovirus exposure and HLA in healthy donors. Across the whole study: Genetic ancestry analysis placed approximately 79% of the 300 to 500 donors that were genotyped in the Caucasian-associated cluster.

This CDR3 comprises 14 residues. Germline V gives CDR1 MNHEY, CDR2 SVGAGI. Trimming removed 7 bases from V and 7 bases from J, with 19 bases in between. This clone has just a few counts. Its target is not known. Study results and limitations: Productive status was seen about 90% or about 30% of the time for most TCR beta V segments in an earlier analysis.

Use of 60 Vbeta and 13 Jbeta primers characterized the PCR. Method: immunoSEQ multiplex PCR; TCRdb's copy keeps in-frame clones and lacks some. This table holds 130,000 or so clones, 70% to 85% found once. The chain recombines TRBV6-5 with TRBJ1-1; TRBD1 is a possible D gene (6 bases). The specimen was PBMCs. The TCR was taken from a woman aged 35 to 49 in good health and CMV-seronegative. The CDR3 coding sequence is TGTGCCAGCATGTGGTCAAACCGACAGGTTGAAGCTTTCTTT. Protein: CASMWSNRQVEAFF.